This T cell receptor beta chain came from a study of graft-versus-host responses after intestinal transplantation (dated by TCRdb to the early 2020s). Describing the broader study: Multivisceral, liver-intestinal, or isolated intestinal transplants were received by the recipients. Every recipient was given anti-thymocyte globulin induction, followed by around three years of maintenance tacrolimus and steroids. After intestinal transplantation, graft-versus-host and host-versus-graft alloreactive T cell clones in the graft, circulation and bone marrow were tracked using bulk TCR-beta CDR3 sequencing. Alloreactive clones were identified by sequencing pre-transplant mixed lymphocyte reaction products and comparing them with unstimulated pre-transplant donor and recipient T cells. A cohort of more than 20 intestinal transplant recipients, including one retransplant, was enrolled, and a few patients lacking pretransplant specimens were excluded. A peak of at least 4% donor T cells among recipient peripheral blood mononuclear cells was the definition used for donor T cell macrochimerism. Rather than being sequenced by the commercial service, samples from a few later patients were sequenced in-house on an Illumina MiSeq and processed with MiXCR. General findings and caveats noted by the study authors: High GvH to HvG T cell clonal ratios were observed in the allografts of patients with donor T cell macrochimerism. The relatively low number and heterogeneity of intestinal transplant patients limited the conclusions. Early after transplant, peak levels of circulating GvH clones were associated with declines in HvG clones. GvH clones were detected in recipient bone marrow, and some appeared earlier in ileal mucosa or blood, consistent with an intestinal mucosal origin.

Notes on this clone: Its antigen has not been determined. No base quality values were provided; no much bigger clone lies one nucleotide off.

The time point label, as the study defines it: cells obtained before transplantation from donor or recipient. CD3+CD4+ and CD3+CD8+ populations were FACS-sorted from unstimulated pre-transplant donor and recipient cells taken from spleen or lymph nodes. Library prep was done by the immunoSEQ multiplex PCR assay. For most patients, genomic DNA was isolated with the Qiagen DNeasy Blood and Tissue Kit and shipped frozen to Adaptive Biotechnologies for TCR sequencing. Adaptive Biotechnologies carried out high-throughput TCR-beta CDR3 sequencing of genomic DNA for most patients. The original pipeline was this. TCR sequencing data were retrieved from Adaptive's ImmunoSEQ software for more than 15 patients, whereas a few other patients were processed with MiXCR and VDJtools. To correct CD4 versus CD8 sorting errors, sequences present in both subsets at a frequency ratio below 5:1 were removed. CDR3 nucleotide sequences shared by donor and recipient were removed because the origin of these sequences could not be assigned. To count as alloreactive, a clone needed at least 2-fold expansion over unstimulated cells and a minimum CFSE-low frequency of 0.002% (template counts) or 0.001% (read counts). Mappable clones were those detected in sequenced pre-transplant spleen, lymph node, or MLR CFSE-low populations of the donor or recipient. The cumulative frequency of alloreactive clones was calculated as a percentage of all sequences, weighted by copy number. TCRdb took over this immuneACCESS table, retaining in-frame rearrangements with V and J assigned. Such tables are incomplete; in checked studies, under half of the missing clones stem from an unresolved V gene, and the remainder is unexplained. The DNA was the basis for D and trimming; V, J and clone size are from that table. The sample table lists about 71,000 clones, about 90% of them with a count of one. The top ten clonotypes cover about 1.3% of the sample.

The germline V gene encodes CDR1 PRHDT and CDR2 FYEKMQ (reference sequence). From cysteine to phenylalanine, the CDR3 is 12 amino acids long. The read is trimmed to its CDR3 DNA, 36 bases read in frame from base 1. Relative to germline, V is 0 bases shorter and J is 5 bases shorter, with 5 bases between their ends. The rearranged segments are TRBV13 and TRBJ2-7; the D gene is unclear. The sequence was obtained from a human donor who received an intestinal transplant. The starting material was unstimulated CD8+ T cells sorted from spleen or lymph node cells, obtained before intestinal transplant. The base sequence is TGTGCCAGCAGCTTAGGTCATCACGAGCAGTACTTC. Translated, it reads CASSLGHHEQYF.